This T cell receptor beta chain originates from a study of T cells in Graves' hyperthyroidism and ophthalmopathy. V dropped 2 bases and J dropped 5 bases, with 15 bases sitting between them. This CDR3 contains 15 residues. Germline CDR1 LGHDT, CDR2 YNNKEL (reference sequence). Amplified TCR beta CDR3 regions derived from RNA transcripts. The HTBI set primed first-round TCR CDR3 RT-PCR. MiXCR was run by TCRdb on the multiplex PCR reads, yielding one entry per CDR3 protein. The table has around 700,000 distinct CDR3 sequences, around a third seen once. Stable Graves' hyperthyroidism denoted no ophthalmopathy progression over 18 months. Lactation, pregnancy, other autoimmune disease or uncontrolled infection excluded patients. The study based diagnoses on clinical symptoms, serum thyroxine and TRAb, thyroid ultrasound and orbital computed tomography.

The chain is built from TRBV3-1 and TRBJ1-1; D perhaps matches TRBD1 (5 bases). Material: blood. The source is a woman between 40 and 55 years old with Graves' hyperthyroidism. The CDR3 here is CASSQSAGIFTEAFF. The CDR3 region has the DNA TGTGCCAGCAGCCAATCCGCAGGGATCTTTACTGAAGCTTTCTTT.